Following are 32 T cell receptor delta chains from one sample sequenced in a study of delta chains in infants with herpesvirus infections (dated by TCRdb to the early 2020s). Library preparation employed RT-PCR. The instrument was an Illumina MiSeq. To generate TCR cDNA, RNA from PBMC was reverse transcribed using SuperScript II together with primers specific for the gamma chain and the delta chain. TCRdb processed the public reads again with the CATT caller, after which rows with matching DNA were combined. The sample data list 1,400 or so delta-chain clones, and 33% of these were observed just once. Around 23% of the sample comes from the top ten. The sample consisted of peripheral blood, taken at time point 2 of longitudinal follow-up. The receptors stem from a human donor who was a Ugandan infant, either HIV-exposed or HIV-unexposed (not recorded which).

A remark on this clone: This could be a read error, since a much larger clone is one nucleotide away. The J gene is TRDJ1, the V gene TRDV1; 12 nucleotides align to TRDD3. The CDR3 sequence is 19 residues long. CDR1 TSWWSYY and CDR2 QGS come from the germline V gene. V gave up 1 base and J gave up 4 bases; unmatched junction bases: 13. CDR3 in amino acids: CALGEHPGVTGGYCDKLIF. The CDR3 nucleotides are TGTGCTCTTGGGGAACACCCGGGGGTTACTGGGGGATACTGCGATAAACTCATCTTT.

With respect to this clone: This probably arose from a read error, given a far larger clone one base away. The sample has other DNA sequences that encode this CDR3 too. The chain couples TRDV1 to TRDJ3; a possible D gene is TRDD3 (5 bases). V gave up 3 bases and J gave up 1 base, with 22 bases separating them. Looked up from germline, CDR1 is TSWWSYY and CDR2 is QGS. This CDR3 region has 21 residues. CDR3 loop: CALGDGSRKDRQSWDTRQMFF. CDR3 DNA: TGTGCTCTTGGGGATGGATCGAGGAAGGATAGACAATCCTGGGACACCCGACAGATGTTTTTC.

In its sample, this clone ranks as medium-sized. The genes are TRDV1 and TRDJ1; 8 nucleotides match TRDD3. From germline, CDR1 is TSWWSYY and CDR2 QGS. V lost 2 bases, J lost 3 bases, and 8 bases stayed unmatched. The CDR3 runs 16 residues. The CDR3 nucleotides read TGTGCTCTTGGGGAAACAAGGCACTGGGGGGCCGATAAACTCATCTTT. It translates to CALGETRHWGADKLIF.

Comments on this clone: Relative to the germline gene, one junction end is altered; a read error may explain this. This sequence joins TRDV1 and TRDJ2; D uncertain. The CDR3 extends over 19 amino acids. CDR1 is TSWWSYY and CDR2 is QGS in the germline V gene. The CDR3 loop is CALGELGQGYFALTTQLFF. The CDR3 DNA sequence: TGTGCTCTTGGGGAACTCGGCCAAGGGTACTTTGCTTTGACAACACAACTCTTCTTT.

This clone is classed as large. This chain connects TRDV1 to TRDJ2, with 8 bases fitting TRDD3. V dropped 0 bases and J dropped 4; count of bases not matched to a gene: 28. Germline CDR1 TSWWSYY, CDR2 QGS. This CDR3 contains 24 residues. The CDR3, as DNA: TGTGCTCTTGGGGAACTCCCCTGGATTTCCGCAAAAGCCTACTGGGGGCTGTGGACAGCACAACTCTTCTTT. As protein: CALGELPWISAKAYWGLWTAQLFF.

By sample fraction, this clone is large. Other DNA sequences within the sample encode an identical CDR3. This chain connects TRDV3 to TRDJ1, with TRDD3 matching 8 bases. The CDR3 has 20 residues. Trimming removed 2 bases from V and 0 bases from J; junction bases left unmatched: 23. Germline loops: CDR1 TVYSNPD, CDR2 GDNSRS (reference sequence). CDR3 residues: CAFASNPPDWGYLHTDKLIF. As DNA, the CDR3 is TGTGCCTTTGCGTCGAATCCACCTGACTGGGGATACTTGCACACCGATAAACTCATCTTT. Based on the CDR3 plus reference TRDV3 and TRDJ1, the full variable domain is CDKVTQSSPDQTVASGSEVVLLCTYDTVYSNPDLFWYRIRPDYSFQFVFYGDNSRSEGADFTQGRFSVKHILTQKAFHLVISPVRTEDSATYYCAFASNPPDWGYLHTDKLIFGKGTRVTVEP.

Here the CDR3 DNA reads TGTGCCTGTGACCACCCCAGAGGGGGCCGCTCCTGGGACACCCGACAGATGTTTTTC. Protein sequence: CACDHPRGGRSWDTRQMFF. This sequence joins TRDV2 and TRDJ3, with D maybe TRDD3 (5 bases). Germline CDR1 GEAIGNYY, CDR2 EKD. This CDR3 region has 19 residues. V dropped 3 bases and J dropped 0 bases, with 17 bases sitting between them.

To note about this clone: For this DNA, TCRdb reports the protein of a much larger clone, which diverges at residue 12, most likely from a read error; the protein presented here is translated directly from the DNA. The chain links TRDV2 to TRDJ2; 10 bases line up with TRDD3. The CDR3 is 21 residues long. J lost 0 bases, V lost 3 bases, and 18 bases had no gene match. Germline lookup yields CDR1 GEAIGNYY and CDR2 EKD. The CDR3 sequence: CACDASFPTGGCLALTAQLFF. CDR3 coding DNA: TGTGCCTGTGACGCCTCTTTCCCTACTGGGGGATGTTTAGCTTTGACAGCACAACTCTTCTTT.

This clone was counted between two and nine times. The genes are TRDV1 and TRDJ1; TRDD3 agrees at 9 bases. The V and J ends lost 3 bases and 0 bases, in that order; junction bases with no gene match: 17. The germline V gene encodes CDR1 TSWWSYY and CDR2 QGS. The CDR3 is 20 residues long. The CDR3, as DNA: TGTGCTCTTGGGGACCACCTCTCCAACTGGGGGACCCTGTACACCGATAAACTCATCTTT. It encodes CALGDHLSNWGTLYTDKLIF.

As concerns this clone: The sample contains more than one DNA sequence encoding this CDR3. The V gene is TRDV1, the J gene TRDJ1, with D uncertain. V was cut by 1 base and J by 0 bases, with 18 bases left in between. The CDR3 contains 18 residues. CDR1 and CDR2 from the germline V gene are TSWWSYY and QGS. The CDR3 DNA sequence: TGTGCTCTTGGGGAACCGTATCCCCGTACAGCATACACCGATAAACTCATCTTT. This codes for CALGEPYPRTAYTDKLIF.

Points on this clone: With only one base between it and a far larger clone, this is likely a read error. The rearrangement joins TRDV1 to TRDJ1; D gene ambiguous. The V gene lost 3 bases and the J gene lost 2 bases, with 13 bases spanning the gap. The CDR3 covers 15 residues. From germline, CDR1 is TSWWSYY and CDR2 QGS. The CDR3 reads CALGDFSCATDKLIF. The CDR3 nucleotides read TGTGCTCTTGGGGATTTCTCATGCGCGACCGATAAACTCATCTTT.

This clone is large by share. Other DNA sequences within the sample encode an identical CDR3. V gene TRDV1 combines with J gene TRDJ1, with 7 bases identical to TRDD3. V dropped 4 bases and J dropped 0; count of bases not matched to a gene: 17. The CDR3 totals 19 residues. Per germline, CDR1 TSWWSYY and CDR2 QGS. Here the CDR3 reads CALGGVSPYWGRDTDKLIF. For the CDR3, the DNA is TGTGCTCTTGGGGGAGTCTCCCCGTACTGGGGTCGGGACACCGATAAACTCATCTTT.

The chain couples TRDV1 to TRDJ1; 9 nucleotides line up with TRDD3. From germline, CDR1 is TSWWSYY and CDR2 QGS. The CDR3 length is 20 residues. The V and J ends lost 7 bases and 2 bases, in that order; junction bases with no gene match: 23. The CDR3 region has the DNA TGTGCTCTTGTCTTCGACTTCTCCCCACTGGGGGACCGTACAACCGATAAACTCATCTTT. It translates to CALVFDFSPLGDRTTDKLIF.

The chain recombines TRDV1 with TRDJ1, with 9 positions matching TRDD3. J gave up 0 bases and V 0 bases, and 17 bases lay outside the gene matches. Per germline, CDR1 TSWWSYY and CDR2 QGS. The CDR3 is made up of 21 amino acids. The CDR3, as DNA: TGTGCTCTTGGGGAACTTCCTCGTACTGGGGGACCCCGGGGCTACACCGATAAACTCATCTTT. Residues: CALGELPRTGGPRGYTDKLIF.

Notes on this clone: A read error is likely here: a far larger clone is one base away. The V call is TRDV1, the J call TRDJ1; TRDD2 or TRDD3 may be the D gene (6 bases each). Germline V lookup: CDR1 TSWWSYY, CDR2 QGS. The CDR3 contains 19 residues. The CDR3 spells CALETAFPVLGFYTNKLIF. The DNA for the CDR3 is TGTGCTCTTGAAACGGCCTTCCCTGTACTGGGATTCTACACCAATAAACTCATCTTT.

V and J are TRDV1 and TRDJ1, with 9 bases fitting TRDD2. Germline values: CDR1 TSWWSYY, CDR2 QGS. This CDR3 spans 18 amino acids. Trimming cost V 2 bases and J 0 bases; bases outside gene matches: 10. This CDR3 is CALGESPSYEAYTDKLIF. DNA for the CDR3: TGTGCTCTTGGGGAATCCCCTTCCTACGAAGCTTACACCGATAAACTCATCTTT.

This clone has a handful of counts. CDR3 region: CALGELVPTGGTPYPYTDKLIF. Here the CDR3 DNA reads TGTGCTCTTGGGGAACTTGTCCCCACTGGGGGAACCCCATACCCTTACACCGATAAACTCATCTTT. The V call is TRDV1, the J call TRDJ1; TRDD3 aligns across 9 bases. The CDR3 extends over 22 amino acids. Trimming took 0 bases from V and 0 from J; bases not matched to a gene: 20. CDR1 is TSWWSYY and CDR2 is QGS in the germline V gene.

No V gene call is available, although the J gene is TRDJ1. The CDR3 is made up of 10 amino acids. In DNA form, the CDR3 reads TGTGCCGGGGGATTTGCTAAACTCATCTTT. Translated, it gives CAGGFAKLIF.

This clone was counted a single time. A much larger clone lies one base from this, so it may be a read error. The chain recombines TRDV1 with TRDJ1; TRDD3 might be the D (6 bases). This CDR3 contains 22 residues. The ends were cut back, 5 bases at V and 2 bases at J, with 36 bases in the middle. Germline V gene data show CDR1 as TSWWSYY and CDR2 as QGS. The CDR3, as DNA: TGTGCTCTTGGGCCCTGGGGCCTACGTGACTTACCCTGGACCCTTCGGACCGATAAACTCATCTTT. This sequence encodes CALGPWGLRDLPWTLRTDKLIF.

With regard to this clone: The same CDR3 is also encoded by other DNA sequences in this sample. The gene calls are TRDV2 and TRDJ3, with 8 bases lining up with TRDD3. J was trimmed by 2 bases and V by 3 bases; bases with no gene match: 17. The CDR3 totals 21 residues. Germline CDR1 GEAIGNYY, CDR2 EKD. CDR3 loop: CACDSSILLGESTWDTRQMFF. In DNA form, the CDR3 reads TGTGCCTGTGACTCCAGTATCCTGCTGGGGGAAAGCACCTGGGACACCCGACAGATGTTTTTC.

The CDR3 is CALGDLRGLLHGGSDKLIF. The CDR3 DNA follows: TGTGCTCTTGGGGACCTCCGGGGACTGCTGCACGGGGGATCCGATAAACTCATCTTT. The V call is TRDV1, the J call TRDJ1; TRDD3 aligns across 7 bases. The CDR3 contains 19 residues. After removal of 3 bases from V and 3 bases from J, the junction contained 19 bases not matched to a gene. Germline V gene lookup returns CDR1 TSWWSYY and CDR2 QGS.

V is TRDV3 and J is TRDJ1, with 11 bases fitting TRDD3. J was trimmed by 0 bases and V by 5 bases; bases with no gene match: 11. Germline V gives CDR1 TVYSNPD, CDR2 GDNSRS (reference sequence). This CDR3 comprises 16 residues. The CDR3 protein is CAGGGYVAKYTDKLIF. CDR3 DNA: TGTGCCGGTGGGGGATACGTTGCTAAGTACACCGATAAACTCATCTTT.

This clone came up a few times. CDR3 sequence (DNA): TGTGCTCTTGGGGAACTCTACCCCCGAGTGAGGGGATCCGATAAACTCATCTTT. Encoded protein: CALGELYPRVRGSDKLIF. The V call is TRDV1, the J call TRDJ1; D possibly corresponds to TRDD3 (6 bases). Trimming removed 0 bases at V and 3 bases at J, with 20 bases between. CDR3 length: 18 amino acids. The germline gives CDR1 TSWWSYY, CDR2 QGS.

Remarks on this clone: A far larger clone is just one base off, so this is likely a read error. The chain recombines TRDV2 with TRDJ3; D perhaps matches TRDD3 (5 bases). CDR3 length: 18 residues. Per the germline V gene, CDR1 is GEAIGNYY and CDR2 is EKD. CDR3 nucleotides: TGTGCCAGTGACACCTGGGCTCCCTACTCCTGGGACACCCGACAGATGTTTTTC. It specifies CASDTWAPYSWDTRQMFF.

This clone is classed as medium-sized. CDR3 protein: CALGELIGPWCHPKRGIRAKYTDKLIF. For the CDR3, the DNA is TGTGCTCTTGGGGAACTAATAGGACCGTGGTGCCACCCTAAGAGGGGGATACGGGCGAAGTACACCGATAAACTCATCTTT. This chain joins TRDV1 and TRDJ1; 10 nucleotides line up with TRDD3. CDR3 length: 27 amino acids. Trimming removed 0 bases from V and 0 bases from J; junction bases left unmatched: 34. Germline V gene data show CDR1 as TSWWSYY and CDR2 as QGS.

As concerns this clone: A far larger clone is one base from this, pointing to a likely read error. The CDR3 nucleotides read TGTGCTCTTGGGGACTGGGGATACGATACCGATAAACTCATCTTT. Residues: CALGDWGYDTDKLIF. The gene calls are TRDV1 and TRDJ1, with 9 bases lining up with TRDD3. This CDR3 comprises 15 residues. After removal of 3 bases from V and 2 bases from J, the junction contained 4 bases not matched to a gene. Per the germline V gene, CDR1 is TSWWSYY and CDR2 is QGS.

Within the sample, this clone is large. V usage is TRDV1 and J usage is TRDJ1, with TRDD3 matching over 8 bases. The V and J ends lost 4 bases and 2 bases, in that order; junction bases with no gene match: 12. The CDR3 has 17 amino acids. CDR1 is TSWWSYY and CDR2 is QGS in the germline V gene. The CDR3 protein is CALGGKSYWGVTDKLIF. The CDR3 DNA sequence: TGTGCTCTTGGGGGAAAGTCGTACTGGGGGGTTACCGATAAACTCATCTTT.

By share, this clone counts as medium-sized. This chain links TRDV1 with TRDJ1; no firm D call. The germline V gene has CDR1 TSWWSYY and CDR2 QGS. CDR3 size: 14 residues. Trimming shortened V by 3 bases and J by 4 bases, and 12 bases separated the two germline ends. The CDR3 nucleotides read TGTGCTCTTGGGGATCCCCCCGGAGGCGATAAACTCATCTTT. Protein sequence: CALGDPPGGDKLIF.

This clone was counted a single time. It is likely a read error: a sequence one base away is far more abundant. The sample contains more than one DNA sequence encoding this CDR3. The V call is TRDV3, the J call TRDJ1; perhaps TRDD3 as D (5 bases). The germline V gene has CDR1 TVYSNPD and CDR2 GDNSRS (reference sequence). CDR3 length: 15 amino acids. The CDR3 reads CAGGLRHKGTDKLIF. DNA of the CDR3: TGTGCGGGGGGCCTGCGACACAAAGGCACCGATAAACTCATCTTT.

The sample holds one count of this clone. With only one base between it and a far larger clone, this is likely a read error. This sequence joins TRDV1 and TRDJ1; 12 bases agree with TRDD3. The trim removed 2 bases at V and 0 bases at J, leaving 19 bases unmatched. CDR1 TSWWSYY and CDR2 QGS come from the germline V gene. The CDR3 extends over 22 amino acids. The CDR3 here is CALGEIDFFWGIRIPNTDKLIF. The DNA of the CDR3 is TGTGCTCTTGGGGAAATCGACTTTTTCTGGGGGATACGCATCCCAAACACCGATAAACTCATCTTT.

A few counts support this clone. A much larger clonotype is one base distant, so this may be a read error. The same CDR3 arises from other DNA sequences in this sample as well. J is TRDJ1 and V is TRDV1; TRDD3 aligns across 10 bases. This CDR3 is built from 25 residues. Per the germline V gene, CDR1 is TSWWSYY and CDR2 is QGS. The CDR3 DNA reads as TGTGCTCTTGGCCTACCGTCTGAACTTCCTACTCTTGGCTGGGGGATAGTTTCGAACACAGATAAACTCATCTTT. Translated, it gives CALGLPSELPTLGWGIVSNTDKLIF.

Points on this clone: Since a far larger clone is one base different, this is likely a read error. The chain couples TRDV1 to TRDJ1; 10 nucleotides agree with TRDD3. Germline V lookup: CDR1 TSWWSYY, CDR2 QGS. V shed 0 bases, J shed 2 bases, and the junction held 15 bases outside the gene matches. The CDR3 is made up of 20 amino acids. The DNA of the CDR3 is TGTGCTCTTGGGGAACTAACCCCTTCTTACTGGGGGATGGGAACCGATAAACTCATCTTT. This sequence encodes CALGELTPSYWGMGTDKLIF.